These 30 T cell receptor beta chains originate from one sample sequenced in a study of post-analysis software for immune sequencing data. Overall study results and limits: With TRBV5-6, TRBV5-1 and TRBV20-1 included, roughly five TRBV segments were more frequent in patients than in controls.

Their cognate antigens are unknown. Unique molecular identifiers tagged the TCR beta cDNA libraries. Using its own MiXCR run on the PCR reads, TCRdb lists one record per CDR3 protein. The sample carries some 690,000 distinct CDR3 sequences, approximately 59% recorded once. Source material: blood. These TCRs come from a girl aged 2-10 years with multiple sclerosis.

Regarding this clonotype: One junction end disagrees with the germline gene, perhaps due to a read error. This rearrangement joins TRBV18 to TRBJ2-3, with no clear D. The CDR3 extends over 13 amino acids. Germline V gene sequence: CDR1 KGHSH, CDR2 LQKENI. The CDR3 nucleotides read TGTGCCAGCTCACCACCTTCCACAGATGCGCAGTATTTT. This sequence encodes CASSPPSTDAQYF. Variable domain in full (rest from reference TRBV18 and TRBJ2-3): NAGVMQNPRHLVRRRGQEARLRCSPMKGHSHVYWYRQLPEEGLKFMVYLQKENIIDESGMPKERFSAEFPKEGPSILRIQQVVRGDSAAYFCASSPPSTDAQYFGPGTRLTVL.

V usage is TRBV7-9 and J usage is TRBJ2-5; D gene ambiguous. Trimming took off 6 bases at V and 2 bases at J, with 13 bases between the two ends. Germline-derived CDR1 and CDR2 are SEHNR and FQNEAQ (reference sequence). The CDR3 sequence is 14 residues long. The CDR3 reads CASRGPPPQETQYF. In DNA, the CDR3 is TGTGCCAGCAGGGGCCCGCCCCCTCAAGAGACCCAGTACTTC. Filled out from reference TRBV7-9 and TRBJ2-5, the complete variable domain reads DTGVSQNPRHKITKRGQNVTFRCDPISEHNRLYWYRQTLGQGPEFLTYFQNEAQLEKSRLLSDRFSAERPKGSFSTLEIQRTEQGDSAMYLCASRGPPPQETQYFGPGTRLLVL.

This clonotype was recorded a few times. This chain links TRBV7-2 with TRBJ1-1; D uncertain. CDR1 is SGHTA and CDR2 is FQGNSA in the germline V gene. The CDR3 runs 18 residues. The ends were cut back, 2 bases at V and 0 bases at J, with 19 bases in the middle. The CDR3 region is CASSLSRAGPYMNTEAFF. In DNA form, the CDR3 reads TGTGCCAGCAGCTTATCTCGGGCAGGACCATACATGAACACTGAAGCTTTCTTT.

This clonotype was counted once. The CDR3 loop is CSARDWQGEETQYF. CDR3 nucleotide sequence: TGCAGTGCTAGAGATTGGCAGGGAGAAGAGACCCAGTACTTC. This chain joins TRBV20-1 and TRBJ2-5, with D perhaps being TRBD1 or TRBD2 (5 bases each). Looked up from germline, CDR1 is DFQATT and CDR2 is SNEGSKA (reference sequence). There are 14 residues in the CDR3. Trimming left V 0 bases short and J 3 bases short, with 11 bases between.

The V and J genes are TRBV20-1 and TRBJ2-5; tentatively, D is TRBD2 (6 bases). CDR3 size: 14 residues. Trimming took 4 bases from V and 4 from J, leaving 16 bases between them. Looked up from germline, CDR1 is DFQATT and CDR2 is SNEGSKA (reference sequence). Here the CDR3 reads CSATQGGGRETQYF. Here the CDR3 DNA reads TGCAGTGCTACCCAGGGAGGAGGACGAGAGACCCAGTACTTC.

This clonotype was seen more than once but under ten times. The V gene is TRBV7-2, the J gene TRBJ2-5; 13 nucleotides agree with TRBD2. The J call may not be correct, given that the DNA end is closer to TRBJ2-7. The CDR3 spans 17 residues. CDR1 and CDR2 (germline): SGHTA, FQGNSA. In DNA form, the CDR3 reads TGTGCCAGCAGCTTCGGACTAGCGGGAGCCGGCGGGGACGAGCAGTACTTC. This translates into CASSFGLAGAGGDEQYF.

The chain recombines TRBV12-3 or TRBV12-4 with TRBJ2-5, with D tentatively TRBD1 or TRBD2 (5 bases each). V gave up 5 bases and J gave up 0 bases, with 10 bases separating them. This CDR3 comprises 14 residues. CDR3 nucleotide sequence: TGTGCCAGCAGTCCCTGGGGGTACCAAGAGACCCAGTACTTC. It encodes CASSPWGYQETQYF.

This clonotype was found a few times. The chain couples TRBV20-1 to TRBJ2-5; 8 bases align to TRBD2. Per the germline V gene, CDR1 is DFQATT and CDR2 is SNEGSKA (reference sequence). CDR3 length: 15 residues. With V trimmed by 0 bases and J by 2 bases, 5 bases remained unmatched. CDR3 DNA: TGCAGTGCTAGAGATCTCCGCGGGGGGCAAGAGACCCAGTACTTC. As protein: CSARDLRGGQETQYF.

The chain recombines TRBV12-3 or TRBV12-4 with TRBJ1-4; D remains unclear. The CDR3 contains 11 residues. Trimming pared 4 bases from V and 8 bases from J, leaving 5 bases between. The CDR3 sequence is CASSSAEKLFF. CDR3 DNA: TGTGCCAGCAGTTCTGCGGAAAAACTGTTTTTT.

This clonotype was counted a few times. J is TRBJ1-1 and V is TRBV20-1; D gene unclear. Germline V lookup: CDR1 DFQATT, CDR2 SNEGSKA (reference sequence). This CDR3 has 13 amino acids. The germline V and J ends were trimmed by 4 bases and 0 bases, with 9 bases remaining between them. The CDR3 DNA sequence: TGCAGTGCTAACACTCAAGTGAACACTGAAGCTTTCTTT. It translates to CSANTQVNTEAFF.

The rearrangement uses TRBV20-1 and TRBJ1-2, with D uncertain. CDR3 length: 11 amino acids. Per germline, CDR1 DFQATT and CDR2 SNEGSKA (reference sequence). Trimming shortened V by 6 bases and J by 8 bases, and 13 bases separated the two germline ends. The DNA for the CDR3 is TGCAGTGCCCGGGCCCGGAAGGGCTACACCTTC. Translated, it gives CSARARKGYTF.

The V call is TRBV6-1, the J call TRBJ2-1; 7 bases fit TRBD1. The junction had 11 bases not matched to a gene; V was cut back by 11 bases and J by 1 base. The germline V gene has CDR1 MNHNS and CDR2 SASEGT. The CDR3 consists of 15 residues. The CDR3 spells CAVTQGVGSYNEQFF. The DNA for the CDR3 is TGTGCCGTAACCCAGGGGGTGGGTTCCTACAATGAGCAGTTCTTC.

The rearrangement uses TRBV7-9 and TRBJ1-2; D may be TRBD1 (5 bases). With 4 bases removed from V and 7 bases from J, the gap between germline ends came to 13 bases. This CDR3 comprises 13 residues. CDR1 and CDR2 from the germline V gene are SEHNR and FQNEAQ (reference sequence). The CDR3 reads CASSSTAASGYTF. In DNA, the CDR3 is TGTGCCAGCAGCTCGACAGCGGCCAGTGGCTACACCTTC.

CDR3 DNA: TGCGCCAGCAGCGCCGACCGGGGGAAAAAACTGTTTTTT. Translation gives CASSADRGKKLFF. The J gene is TRBJ1-4, the V gene TRBV5-1; D might be TRBD1 (5 bases). CDR1 and CDR2 (germline): SGHRS, YFSETQ. This CDR3 is 13 amino acids long. Deletions cut 4 bases from V and 9 bases from J, with 13 bases between.

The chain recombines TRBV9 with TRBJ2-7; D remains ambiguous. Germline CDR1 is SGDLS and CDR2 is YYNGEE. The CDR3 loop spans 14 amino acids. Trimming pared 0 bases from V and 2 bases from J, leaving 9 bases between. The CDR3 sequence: CASSVALGTYEQYF. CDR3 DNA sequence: TGTGCCAGCAGCGTAGCGCTAGGAACCTACGAGCAGTACTTC.

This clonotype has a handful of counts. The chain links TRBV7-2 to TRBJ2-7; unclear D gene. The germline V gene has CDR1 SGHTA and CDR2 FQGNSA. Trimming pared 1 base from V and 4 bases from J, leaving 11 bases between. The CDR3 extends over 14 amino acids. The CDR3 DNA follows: TGTGCCAGCAGCTTAGATCCCGTGGTGTACGAGCAGTACTTC. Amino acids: CASSLDPVVYEQYF.

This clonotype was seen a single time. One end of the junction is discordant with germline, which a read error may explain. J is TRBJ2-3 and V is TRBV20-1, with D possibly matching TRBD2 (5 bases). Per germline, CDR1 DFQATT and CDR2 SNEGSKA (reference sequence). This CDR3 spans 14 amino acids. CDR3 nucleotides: TGCAGTGTTAGAGAACTAGAGAGCACAGATACGCAGTATTTT. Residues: CSVRELESTDTQYF.

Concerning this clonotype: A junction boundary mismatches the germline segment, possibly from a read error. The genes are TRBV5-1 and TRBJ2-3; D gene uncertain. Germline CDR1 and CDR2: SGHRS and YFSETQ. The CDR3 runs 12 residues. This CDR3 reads CARSLSTDTQYF. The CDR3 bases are TGCGCCCGCAGCCTCAGCACAGATACGCAGTATTTT.

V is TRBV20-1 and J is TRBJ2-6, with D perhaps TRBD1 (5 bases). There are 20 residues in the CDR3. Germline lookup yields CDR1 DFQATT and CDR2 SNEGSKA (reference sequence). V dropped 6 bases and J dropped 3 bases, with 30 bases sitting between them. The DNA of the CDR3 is TGCAGTGCGACGTCATTAGTCGGACACCTTGGGCGTGGTGGGGCCAACGTCCTGACTTTC. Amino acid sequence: CSATSLVGHLGRGGANVLTF.

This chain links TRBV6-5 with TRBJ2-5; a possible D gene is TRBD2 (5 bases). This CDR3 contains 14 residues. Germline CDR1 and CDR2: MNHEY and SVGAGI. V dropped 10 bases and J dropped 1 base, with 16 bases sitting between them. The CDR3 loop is CATAGGWGQETQYF. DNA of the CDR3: TGTGCCACTGCCGGAGGCTGGGGCCAAGAGACCCAGTACTTC.

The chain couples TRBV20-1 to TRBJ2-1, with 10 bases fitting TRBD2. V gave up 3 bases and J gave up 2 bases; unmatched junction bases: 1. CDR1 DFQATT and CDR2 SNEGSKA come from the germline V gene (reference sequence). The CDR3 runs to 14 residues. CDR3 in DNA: TGCAGTGCTAGTCTAGCGGGAGCCTACAATGAGCAGTTCTTC. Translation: CSASLAGAYNEQFF.

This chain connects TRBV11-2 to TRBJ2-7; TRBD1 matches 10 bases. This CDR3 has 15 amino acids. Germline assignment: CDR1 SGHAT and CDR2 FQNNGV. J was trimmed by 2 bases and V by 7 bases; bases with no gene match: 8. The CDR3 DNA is TGTGCCAGCAACATGGTGGGGACAGGGGCCTACGAGCAGTACTTC. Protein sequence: CASNMVGTGAYEQYF.

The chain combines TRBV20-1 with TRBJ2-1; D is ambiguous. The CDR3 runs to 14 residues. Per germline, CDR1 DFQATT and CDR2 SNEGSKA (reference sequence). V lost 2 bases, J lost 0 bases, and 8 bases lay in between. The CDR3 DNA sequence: TGCAGTGCTAGATCCCGCCTCTCCTACAATGAGCAGTTCTTC. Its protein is CSARSRLSYNEQFF.

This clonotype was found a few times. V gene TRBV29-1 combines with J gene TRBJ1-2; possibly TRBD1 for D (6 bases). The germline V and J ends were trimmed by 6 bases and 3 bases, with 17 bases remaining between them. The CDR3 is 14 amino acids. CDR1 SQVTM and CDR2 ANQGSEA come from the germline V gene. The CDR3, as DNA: TGCAGCGTGGATAACAGGGAAGGGGACTATGGCTACACCTTC. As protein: CSVDNREGDYGYTF.

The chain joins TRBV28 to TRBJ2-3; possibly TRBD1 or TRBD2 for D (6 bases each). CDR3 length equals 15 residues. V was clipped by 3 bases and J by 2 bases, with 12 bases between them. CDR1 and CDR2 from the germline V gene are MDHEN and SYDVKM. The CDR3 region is CASSLRGAHTDTQYF. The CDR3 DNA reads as TGTGCCAGCAGTTTGAGGGGGGCGCACACAGATACGCAGTATTTT.

The CDR3 sequence is CSASNALSTDTQYF. In nucleotides, the CDR3 is TGCAGTGCTAGTAACGCCCTCAGCACAGATACGCAGTATTTT. V and J are TRBV20-1 and TRBJ2-3; D unresolved. The length of the CDR3 is 14 residues. Germline V gene data show CDR1 as DFQATT and CDR2 as SNEGSKA (reference sequence). V gave up 3 bases and J gave up 0 bases, with 10 bases separating them.

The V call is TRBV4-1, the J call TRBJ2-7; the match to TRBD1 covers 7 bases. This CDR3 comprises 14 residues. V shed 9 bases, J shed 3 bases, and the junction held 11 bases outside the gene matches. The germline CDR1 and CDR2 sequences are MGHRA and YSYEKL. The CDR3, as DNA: TGCGCCAGTGCCCCGAGACAGGGCTACTACGAGCAGTACTTC. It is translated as CASAPRQGYYEQYF.

In DNA form, the CDR3 reads TGCAGTGCCTCAGCGGACACAGATACGCAGTATTTT. Its protein is CSASADTDTQYF. The V call is TRBV20-1, the J call TRBJ2-3; TRBD2 is a possible D gene (5 bases). The V end was cut by 6 bases, the J end by 2 bases, with 9 bases between. Germline V lookup: CDR1 DFQATT, CDR2 SNEGSKA (reference sequence). The CDR3 runs to 12 residues.

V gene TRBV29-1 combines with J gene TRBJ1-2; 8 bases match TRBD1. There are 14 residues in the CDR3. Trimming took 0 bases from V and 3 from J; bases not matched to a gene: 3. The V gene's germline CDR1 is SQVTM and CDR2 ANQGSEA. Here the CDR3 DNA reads TGCAGCGTTGAAGACCGGACAGGGTACTATGGCTACACCTTC. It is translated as CSVEDRTGYYGYTF.

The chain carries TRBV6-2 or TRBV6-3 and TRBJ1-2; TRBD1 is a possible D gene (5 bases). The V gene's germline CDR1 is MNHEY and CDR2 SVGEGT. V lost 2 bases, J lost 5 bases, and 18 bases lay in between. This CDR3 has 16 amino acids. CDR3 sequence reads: CASSYEVQGLDYGYTF. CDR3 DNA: TGTGCCAGCAGTTACGAGGTCCAGGGTCTTGATTATGGCTACACCTTC.